The 10 T cell receptor beta chains listed next were all sequenced from one sample in a study of CD8 T cells in Susac syndrome. Random hexamers were used to reverse transcribe roughly 0.45 to 1 ug of RNA. One entry per CDR3 protein, called by TCRdb with MiXCR from the immunoSEQ multiplex PCR reads. Of 180,000 or so distinct CDR3 sequences in the sample, around 94% were seen once. The sample was CD4+ T cells from PBMCs. These receptors all stem from a human donor in good health.

The DNA for the CDR3 is TGTGCCAGCAGAAGCACAGGGGAGCGGCTGACCCAGTACTTC. This gives the protein CASRSTGERLTQYF. V and J are TRBV28 and TRBJ2-5, with 7 bases aligning to TRBD1. This CDR3 has 14 residues. Germline V CDR1 and CDR2: MDHEN, SYDVKM. V was clipped by 6 bases and J by 7 bases; unmatched bases: 11.

This clonotype has only a few counts. The genes are TRBV12-3 or TRBV12-4 and TRBJ2-2; no firm D call. Trimming shortened V by 3 bases and J by 0 bases, and 5 bases separated the two germline ends. The CDR3 sequence is 14 residues long. The CDR3 DNA sequence: TGTGCCAGCAGTTTTCAAGCGAACACCGGGGAGCTGTTTTTT. Its protein is CASSFQANTGELFF.

The CDR3 DNA is TGTGCCAGCGGCGGACAGCCTTTCTACGAGCAGTACTTC. Translating it yields CASGGQPFYEQYF. The chain combines TRBV28 with TRBJ2-7, with D possibly TRBD1 on 6 matching bases. The CDR3 sequence is 13 residues long. Germline CDR1 is MDHEN and CDR2 is SYDVKM. Trimming pared 8 bases from V and 3 bases from J, leaving 14 bases between.

This clonotype has more than one count but fewer than ten. The genes are TRBV29-1 and TRBJ1-1, with a possible D match to TRBD1 (6 bases). Trimming left V 4 bases short and J 1 base short, with 7 bases between. Germline lookup yields CDR1 SQVTM and CDR2 ANQGSEA. The CDR3 consists of 12 residues. CDR3 DNA: TGCAGCGTTGGGGGGCAGAACACTGAAGCTTTCTTT. This codes for CSVGGQNTEAFF.

The gene calls are TRBV20-1 and TRBJ2-3; D is unresolved. V lost 3 bases and J lost 1, with 11 bases in between. This CDR3 spans 14 amino acids. CDR1 and CDR2 from the germline V gene are DFQATT and SNEGSKA (reference sequence). CDR3 amino acids: CSASTNARTDTQYF. CDR3 nucleotides: TGCAGTGCTAGTACTAACGCCCGCACAGATACGCAGTATTTT.

This clonotype occurred a few times. The genes are TRBV7-2 and TRBJ2-1; 13 positions match TRBD2. CDR3 length: 15 amino acids. The germline gives CDR1 SGHTA, CDR2 FQGNSA. The V gene end was trimmed by 5 bases and the J gene end by 4 bases; junction bases not matched to a gene: 2. DNA of the CDR3: TGTGCCAGCAGCCCACTAGCGGGGGGGTACAATGAGCAGTTCTTC. It encodes CASSPLAGGYNEQFF.

In DNA form, the CDR3 reads TGTGCCAGCAGCCAAGCTAGACGCGAGCAGTACTTC. Its protein is CASSQARREQYF. This chain uses TRBV3-1 with TRBJ2-7; no clear D. CDR1 and CDR2 from the germline V gene are LGHDT and YNNKEL (reference sequence). Trimming pared 1 base from V and 6 bases from J, leaving 7 bases between. The CDR3 runs 12 residues.

The chain links TRBV20-1 to TRBJ2-7; 13 bases fit TRBD2. Germline CDR1 is DFQATT and CDR2 is SNEGSKA (reference sequence). CDR3 length equals 15 residues. V shed 0 bases and J 6 bases; nucleotides not matched to a gene: 5. The CDR3 loop reads CSARDGLAGVSEQYF. The DNA of the CDR3 is TGCAGTGCTAGAGACGGACTAGCGGGGGTTAGCGAGCAGTACTTC.

The chain carries TRBV6-1 and TRBJ2-1; 8 bases agree with TRBD1. CDR1 is MNHNS and CDR2 is SASEGT in the germline V gene. This CDR3 contains 13 residues. V dropped 7 bases and J dropped 7; count of bases not matched to a gene: 6. The CDR3, as DNA: TGTGCCAGCACCAAAGACAGGGGAAATGAGCAGTTCTTC. Its protein product is CASTKDRGNEQFF.

This chain links TRBV29-1 with TRBJ2-6, with a tentative D call TRBD2 (5 bases). The ends were cut back, 3 bases at V and 0 bases at J, with 6 bases in the middle. Germline CDR1 SQVTM, CDR2 ANQGSEA. The CDR3 totals 14 residues. The CDR3 nucleotides are TGCAGCGTTGACCGGGGCTCTGGGGCCAACGTCCTGACTTTC. This encodes CSVDRGSGANVLTF.